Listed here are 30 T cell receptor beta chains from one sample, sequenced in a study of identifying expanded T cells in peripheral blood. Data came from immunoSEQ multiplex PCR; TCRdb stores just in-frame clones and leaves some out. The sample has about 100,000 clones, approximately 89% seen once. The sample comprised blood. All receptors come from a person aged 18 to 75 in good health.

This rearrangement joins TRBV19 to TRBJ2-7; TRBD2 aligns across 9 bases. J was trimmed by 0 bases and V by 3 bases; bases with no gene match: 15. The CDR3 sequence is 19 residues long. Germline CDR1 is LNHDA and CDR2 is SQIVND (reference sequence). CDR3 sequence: CASSIKVTWLAGTSYEQYF. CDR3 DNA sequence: TGTGCCAGTAGTATTAAGGTTACGTGGCTAGCGGGGACCTCCTACGAGCAGTACTTC. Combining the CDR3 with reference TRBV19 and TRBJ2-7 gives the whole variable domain DGGITQSPKYLFRKEGQNVTLSCEQNLNHDAMYWYRQDPGQGLRLIYYSQIVNDFQKGDIAEGYSVSREKKESFPLTVTSAQKNPTAFYLCASSIKVTWLAGTSYEQYFGPGTRLTVT.

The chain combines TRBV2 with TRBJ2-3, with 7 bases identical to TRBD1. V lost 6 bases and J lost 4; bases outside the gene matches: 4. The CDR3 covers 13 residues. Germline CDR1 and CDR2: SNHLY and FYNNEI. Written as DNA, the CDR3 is TGTGCCAGCAGGCGGCAGGGGGCAGATACGCAGTATTTT. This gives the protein CASRRQGADTQYF.

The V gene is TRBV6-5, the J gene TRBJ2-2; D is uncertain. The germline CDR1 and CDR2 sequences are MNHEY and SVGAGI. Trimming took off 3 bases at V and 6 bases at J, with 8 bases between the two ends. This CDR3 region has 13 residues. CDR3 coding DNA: TGTGCCAGCAGTTATTTGGTGTCCGGGGAGCTGTTTTTT. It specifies CASSYLVSGELFF.

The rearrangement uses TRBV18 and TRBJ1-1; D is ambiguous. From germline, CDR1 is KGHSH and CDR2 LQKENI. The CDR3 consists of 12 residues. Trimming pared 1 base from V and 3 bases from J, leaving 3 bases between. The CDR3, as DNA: TGTGCCAGCTCACCACGCTACACTGAAGCTTTCTTT. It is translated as CASSPRYTEAFF.

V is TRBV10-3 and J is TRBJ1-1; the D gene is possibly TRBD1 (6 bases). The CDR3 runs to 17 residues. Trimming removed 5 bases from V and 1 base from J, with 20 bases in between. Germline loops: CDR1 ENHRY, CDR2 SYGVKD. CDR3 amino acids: CAISQASRTVGNTEAFF. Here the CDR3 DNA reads TGTGCCATCAGTCAGGCCTCAAGGACAGTAGGGAACACTGAAGCTTTCTTT.

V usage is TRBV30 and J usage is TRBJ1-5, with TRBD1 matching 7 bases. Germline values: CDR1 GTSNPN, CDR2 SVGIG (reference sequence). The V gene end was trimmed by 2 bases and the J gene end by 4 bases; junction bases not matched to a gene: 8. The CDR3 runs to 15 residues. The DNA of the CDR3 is TGTGCCTGGAGTAGTTGGGGGACAGAGAATCAGCCCCAGCATTTT. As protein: CAWSSWGTENQPQHF. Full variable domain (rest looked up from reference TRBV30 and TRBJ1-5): SQTIHQWPATLVQPVGSPLSLECTVEGTSNPNLYWYRQAAGRGLQLLFYSVGIGQISSEVPQNLSASRPQDRQFILSSKKLLLSDSGFYLCAWSSWGTENQPQHFGDGTRLSIL.

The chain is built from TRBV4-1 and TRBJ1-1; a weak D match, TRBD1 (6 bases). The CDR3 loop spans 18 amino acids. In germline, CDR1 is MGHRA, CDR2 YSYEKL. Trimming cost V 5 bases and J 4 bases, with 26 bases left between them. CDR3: CASSAREGPDSGGTEAFF. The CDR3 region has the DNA TGCGCCAGCAGCGCCAGAGAGGGGCCGGACAGTGGAGGCACTGAAGCTTTCTTT.

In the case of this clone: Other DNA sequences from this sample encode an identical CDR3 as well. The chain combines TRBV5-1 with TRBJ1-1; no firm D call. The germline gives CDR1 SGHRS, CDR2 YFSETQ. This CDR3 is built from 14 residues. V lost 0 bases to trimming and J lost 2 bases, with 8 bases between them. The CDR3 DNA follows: TGCGCCAGCAGCTTGGAACACCTAAACACTGAAGCTTTCTTT. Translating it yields CASSLEHLNTEAFF.

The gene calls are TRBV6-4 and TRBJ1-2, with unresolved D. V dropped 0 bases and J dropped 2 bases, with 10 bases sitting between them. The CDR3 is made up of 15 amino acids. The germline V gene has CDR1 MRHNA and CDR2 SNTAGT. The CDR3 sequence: CASSDSGAGNYGYTF. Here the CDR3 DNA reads TGTGCCAGCAGTGACTCGGGTGCGGGGAACTATGGCTACACCTTC.

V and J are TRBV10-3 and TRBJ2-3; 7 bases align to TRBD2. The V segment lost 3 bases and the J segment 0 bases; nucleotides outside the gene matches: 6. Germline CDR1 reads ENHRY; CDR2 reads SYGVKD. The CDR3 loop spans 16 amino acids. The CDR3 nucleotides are TGTGCCATCAGTGACAGCGGGGTACAGAGCACAGATACGCAGTATTTT. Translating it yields CAISDSGVQSTDTQYF.

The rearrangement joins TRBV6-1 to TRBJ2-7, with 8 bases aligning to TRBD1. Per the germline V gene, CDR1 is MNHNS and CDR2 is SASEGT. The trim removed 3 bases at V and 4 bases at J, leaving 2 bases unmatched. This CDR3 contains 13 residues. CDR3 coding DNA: TGTGCCAGCAGTGACAGGGGGCCGTACGAGCAGTACTTC. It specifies CASSDRGPYEQYF.

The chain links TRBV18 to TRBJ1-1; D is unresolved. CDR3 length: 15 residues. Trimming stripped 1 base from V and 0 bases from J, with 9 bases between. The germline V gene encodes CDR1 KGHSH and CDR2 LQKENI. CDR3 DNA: TGTGCCAGCTCACCACAGTCACAGATGAACACTGAAGCTTTCTTT. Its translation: CASSPQSQMNTEAFF.

CDR3: CASTLGDGNTIYF. The CDR3 coding sequence is TGCGCCAGCACTCTTGGGGATGGAAACACCATATATTTT. The chain carries TRBV23-1 and TRBJ1-3; D ambiguous. TRBV23-1 is assigned to the ORF class and has an uncertain function. The CDR3 has 13 amino acids. Trimming shortened V by 7 bases and J by 3 bases, and 10 bases separated the two germline ends.

The CDR3 sequence: CASSLGQGAGQPQHF. CDR3 DNA sequence: TGTGCCAGCAGCTTAGGACAGGGGGCAGGACAGCCCCAGCATTTT. V usage is TRBV13 and J usage is TRBJ1-5; 9 nucleotides agree with TRBD1. V was clipped by 0 bases and J by 7 bases; unmatched bases: 4. The CDR3 has 15 residues. Germline lookup yields CDR1 PRHDT and CDR2 FYEKMQ (reference sequence).

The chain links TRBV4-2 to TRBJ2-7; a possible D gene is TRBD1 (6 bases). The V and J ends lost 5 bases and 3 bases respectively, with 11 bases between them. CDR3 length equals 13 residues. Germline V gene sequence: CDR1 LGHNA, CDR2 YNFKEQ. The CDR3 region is CASSVDRLYEQYF. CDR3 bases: TGTGCCAGCAGCGTCGACAGGCTCTACGAGCAGTACTTC.

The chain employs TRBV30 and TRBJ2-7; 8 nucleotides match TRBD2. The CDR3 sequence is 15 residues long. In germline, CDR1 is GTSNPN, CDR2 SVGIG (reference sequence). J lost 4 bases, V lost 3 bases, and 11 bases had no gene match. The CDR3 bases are TGTGCCTGGAGCTTGGCGGGGGGACAACGGTACGAGCAGTACTTC. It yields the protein CAWSLAGGQRYEQYF. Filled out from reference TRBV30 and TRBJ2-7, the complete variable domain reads SQTIHQWPATLVQPVGSPLSLECTVEGTSNPNLYWYRQAAGRGLQLLFYSVGIGQISSEVPQNLSASRPQDRQFILSSKKLLLSDSGFYLCAWSLAGGQRYEQYFGPGTRLTVT.

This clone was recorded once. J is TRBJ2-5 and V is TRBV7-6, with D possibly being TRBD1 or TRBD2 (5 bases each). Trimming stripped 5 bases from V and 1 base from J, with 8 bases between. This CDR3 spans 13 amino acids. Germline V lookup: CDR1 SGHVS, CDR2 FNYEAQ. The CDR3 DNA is TGTGCCAGCAGCCAAGGGACCCAAGAGACCCAGTACTTC. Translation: CASSQGTQETQYF.

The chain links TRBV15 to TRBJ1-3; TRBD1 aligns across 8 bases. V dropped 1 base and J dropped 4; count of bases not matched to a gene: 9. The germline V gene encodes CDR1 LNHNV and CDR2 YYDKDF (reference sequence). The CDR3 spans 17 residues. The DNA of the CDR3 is TGTGCCACCAGCAGAGCGACTCAGGGGGCCGGGGGAAACACCATATATTTT. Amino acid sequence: CATSRATQGAGGNTIYF.

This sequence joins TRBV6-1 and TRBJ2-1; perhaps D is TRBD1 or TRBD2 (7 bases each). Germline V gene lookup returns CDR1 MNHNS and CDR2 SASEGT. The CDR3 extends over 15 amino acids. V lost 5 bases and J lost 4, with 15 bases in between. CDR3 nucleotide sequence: TGTGCCAGCAGTTTAACAGGGGAGGGTTACAATGAGCAGTTCTTC. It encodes CASSLTGEGYNEQFF.

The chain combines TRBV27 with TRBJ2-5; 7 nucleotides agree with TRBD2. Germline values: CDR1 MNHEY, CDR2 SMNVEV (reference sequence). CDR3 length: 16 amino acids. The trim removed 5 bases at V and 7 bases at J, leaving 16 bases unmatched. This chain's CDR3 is CASSTGLEPLPGTQYF. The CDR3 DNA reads TGTGCCAGCAGTACTGGACTAGAGCCCCTCCCAGGGACCCAGTACTTC.

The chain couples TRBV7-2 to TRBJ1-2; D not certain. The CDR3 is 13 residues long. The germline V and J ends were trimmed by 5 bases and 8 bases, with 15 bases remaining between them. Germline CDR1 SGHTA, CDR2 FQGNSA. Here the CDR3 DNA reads TGTGCCAGCAGCCCACGAGCCTTATGGGGCTACACCTTC. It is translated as CASSPRALWGYTF.

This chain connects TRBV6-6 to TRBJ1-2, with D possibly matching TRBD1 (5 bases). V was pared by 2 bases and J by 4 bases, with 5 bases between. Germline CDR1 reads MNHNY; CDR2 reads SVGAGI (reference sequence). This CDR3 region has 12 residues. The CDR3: CASSYRGYGYTF. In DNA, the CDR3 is TGTGCCAGCAGTTACAGGGGCTATGGCTACACCTTC.

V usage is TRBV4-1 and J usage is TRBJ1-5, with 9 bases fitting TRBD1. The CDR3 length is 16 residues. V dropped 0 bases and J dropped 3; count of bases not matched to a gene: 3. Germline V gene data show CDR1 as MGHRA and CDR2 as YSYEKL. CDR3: CASSQDGTGYNQPQHF. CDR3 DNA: TGCGCCAGCAGCCAAGATGGGACAGGGTACAATCAGCCCCAGCATTTT.

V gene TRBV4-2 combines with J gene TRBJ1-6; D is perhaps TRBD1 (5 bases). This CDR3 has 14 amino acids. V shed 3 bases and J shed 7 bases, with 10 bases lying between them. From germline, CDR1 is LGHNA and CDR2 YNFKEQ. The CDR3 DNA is TGTGCCAGCAGCCAGGGGGGGGGAAATTCACCCCTCCACTTT. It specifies CASSQGGGNSPLHF.

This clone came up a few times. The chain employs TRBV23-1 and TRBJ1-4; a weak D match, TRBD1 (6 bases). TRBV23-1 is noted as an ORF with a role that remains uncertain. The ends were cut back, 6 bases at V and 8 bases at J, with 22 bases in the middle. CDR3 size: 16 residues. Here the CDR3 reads CASSGTNRQADEKLFF. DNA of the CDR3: TGCGCCAGCAGCGGAACCAATCGACAGGCTGACGAAAAACTGTTTTTT.

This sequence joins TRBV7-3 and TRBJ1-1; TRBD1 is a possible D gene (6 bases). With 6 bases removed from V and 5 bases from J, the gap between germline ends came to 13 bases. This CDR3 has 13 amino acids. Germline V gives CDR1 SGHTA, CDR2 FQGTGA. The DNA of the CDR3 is TGTGCCAGCAGTTGGGGGCGAGAAACTGAAGCTTTCTTT. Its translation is CASSWGRETEAFF.

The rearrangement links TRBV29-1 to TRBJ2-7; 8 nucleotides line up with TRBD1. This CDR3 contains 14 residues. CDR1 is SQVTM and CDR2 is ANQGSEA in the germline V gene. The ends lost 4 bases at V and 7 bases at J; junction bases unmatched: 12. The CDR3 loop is CSVGRRQGAREQYF. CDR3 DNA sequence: TGCAGCGTTGGAAGAAGGCAGGGGGCGCGTGAGCAGTACTTC.

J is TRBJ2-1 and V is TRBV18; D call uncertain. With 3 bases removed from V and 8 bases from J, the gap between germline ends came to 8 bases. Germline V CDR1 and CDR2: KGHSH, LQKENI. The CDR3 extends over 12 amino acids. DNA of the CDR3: TGTGCCAGCTCACCCCGTCTGGATGAGCAGTTCTTC. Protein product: CASSPRLDEQFF.

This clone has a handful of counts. CDR3 loop: CASSYGGSNQPQHF. DNA of the CDR3: TGTGCCAGCAGTTACGGAGGGAGCAATCAGCCCCAGCATTTT. The genes are TRBV6-5 and TRBJ1-5; D is unresolved. The ends were cut back, 2 bases at V and 1 base at J, with 6 bases in the middle. The CDR3 consists of 14 residues. The germline CDR1 and CDR2 sequences are MNHEY and SVGAGI.

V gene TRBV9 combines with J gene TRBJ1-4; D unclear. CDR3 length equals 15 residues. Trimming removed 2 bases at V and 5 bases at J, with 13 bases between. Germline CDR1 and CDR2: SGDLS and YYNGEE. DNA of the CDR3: TGTGCCAGCAGCGTCGTAGGTGGTTCGAATGAAAAACTGTTTTTT. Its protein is CASSVVGGSNEKLFF.